The next 27 T cell receptor beta chains were all read from a single sample in a study of control samples from healthy donors and cancer patients. Profiling relied on immunoSEQ multiplex PCR, and the TCRdb table lists in-frame clones only, not all of them. The repertoire holds 130,000 to 150,000 clones, with 75% to 95% as singletons. Specimen: blood. The receptors shown here come from a man aged 30 to 39 in good health.

The chain uses TRBV15 and TRBJ2-1; 12 bases map to TRBD2. The ends lost 0 bases at V and 7 bases at J; junction bases unmatched: 4. CDR1 is LNHNV, CDR2 YYDKDF, per germline (reference sequence). This CDR3 has 16 amino acids. As DNA, the CDR3 is TGTGCCACCAGCAGAGATCCTACTAGCGGGGGGAATGAGCAGTTCTTC. Protein product: CATSRDPTSGGNEQFF.

The chain combines TRBV24-1 with TRBJ2-3, with D uncertain. The CDR3 totals 13 residues. V was pared by 5 bases and J by 6 bases, with 11 bases between. From germline, CDR1 is KGHDR and CDR2 SFDVKD. The DNA of the CDR3 is TGTGCCACCAGTGTTGGTGGTTTTGATACGCAGTATTTT. The encoded protein is CATSVGGFDTQYF.

The chain combines TRBV5-6 with TRBJ1-1; D is perhaps TRBD1 (5 bases). V was pared by 0 bases and J by 0 bases, with 6 bases between. Germline CDR1 SGHDT, CDR2 YYEEEE. This CDR3 region has 14 residues. CDR3 bases: TGTGCCAGCAGCTTGGGGGGGATGAACACTGAAGCTTTCTTT. It codes for CASSLGGMNTEAFF.

The chain recombines TRBV4-2 with TRBJ2-2; D assignment may be TRBD1 or TRBD2 (5 bases each). Trimming removed 2 bases from V and 0 bases from J, with 16 bases in between. Germline-derived CDR1 and CDR2 are LGHNA and YNFKEQ. The CDR3 has 18 residues. CDR3 nucleotide sequence: TGTGCCAGCAGCCAAACGGGGCTTTTTGGTTCGAACACCGGGGAGCTGTTTTTT. Encoded protein: CASSQTGLFGSNTGELFF.

J is TRBJ2-3 and V is TRBV19; the match to TRBD2 covers 13 bases. The CDR3 length is 19 residues. After removal of 0 bases from V and 1 base from J, the junction contained 7 bases not matched to a gene. The germline gives CDR1 LNHDA, CDR2 SQIVND (reference sequence). CDR3 bases: TGTGCCAGTAGTATAGAGCGACTAGCGGGGGGATTGGGCACAGATACGCAGTATTTT. Its translation is CASSIERLAGGLGTDTQYF.

This chain connects TRBV27 to TRBJ1-1, with 10 bases matching TRBD1. The CDR3 covers 15 residues. V lost 3 bases to trimming and J lost 1 base; unmatched junction nucleotides: 2. Germline CDR1 MNHEY, CDR2 SMNVEV (reference sequence). The CDR3, as DNA: TGTGCCAGCAGTTTCGACAGGGGGCGGAACACTGAAGCTTTCTTT. Translating it yields CASSFDRGRNTEAFF.

The chain is built from TRBV13 and TRBJ2-2; TRBD2 agrees at 12 bases. Trimming cost V 5 bases and J 0 bases; bases outside gene matches: 1. Germline loops: CDR1 PRHDT, CDR2 FYEKMQ (reference sequence). The CDR3 contains 16 residues. The CDR3 region has the DNA TGTGCCAGCAGCAGACTAGCGGGGGCGAACACCGGGGAGCTGTTTTTT. Translating it yields CASSRLAGANTGELFF.

The V and J genes are TRBV19 and TRBJ1-1, with D uncertain. CDR1 and CDR2 (germline): LNHDA, SQIVND (reference sequence). This CDR3 is 12 amino acids long. V lost 8 bases to trimming and J lost 1 base, with 8 bases between them. The CDR3 coding sequence is TGTGCCAGTGGAAACGGGAACACTGAAGCTTTCTTT. Translating it yields CASGNGNTEAFF.

The chain joins TRBV5-1 to TRBJ1-1; 11 bases are shared with TRBD1. CDR1 and CDR2 from the germline V gene are SGHRS and YFSETQ. The CDR3 sequence is 16 residues long. V lost 4 bases to trimming and J lost 5 bases; unmatched junction nucleotides: 10. The DNA for the CDR3 is TGCGCCAGCAGCAAAGCACCTGGACAGGGGGCGACTGAAGCTTTCTTT. Translation: CASSKAPGQGATEAFF.

The chain joins TRBV15 to TRBJ1-2; tentative D call: TRBD1 (6 bases). The V end lost 4 bases, the J end lost 14 bases, and 26 bases lay between the germline ends. This CDR3 spans 15 amino acids. Germline assignment: CDR1 LNHNV and CDR2 YYDKDF (reference sequence). CDR3: CATSTTHEGEILQTF. The CDR3 DNA reads TGTGCCACCAGCACAACCCATGAGGGGGAAATCCTCCAGACCTTC. The entire variable domain, with the rest obtained from reference TRBV15 and TRBJ1-2, is as follows: DAMVIQNPRYQVTQFGKPVTLSCSQTLNHNVMYWYQQKSSQAPKLLFHYYDKDFNNEADTPDNFQSRRPNTSFCFLDIRSPGLGDTAMYLCATSTTHEGEILQTFGSGTRLTVV.

This chain uses TRBV5-4 with TRBJ2-5; D is ambiguous. Germline CDR1 and CDR2: SGHNT and YYREEE (reference sequence). V lost 3 bases and J lost 3, with 18 bases in between. This CDR3 is 16 amino acids long. The chain's CDR3 is CASSSPRTPAEETQYF. Written as DNA, the CDR3 is TGTGCCAGCAGCTCCCCCAGGACCCCAGCAGAAGAGACCCAGTACTTC.

The gene calls are TRBV3-1 (or the pseudogene TRBV3-2) and TRBJ1-1; D uncertain. The CDR3 totals 13 residues. Germline-derived CDR1 and CDR2 are LGHDT and YNNKEL (reference sequence). V lost 0 bases to trimming and J lost 5 bases, with 7 bases between them. CDR3 region: CASSQEGRTEAFF. The CDR3 bases are TGTGCCAGCAGCCAAGAGGGTCGGACTGAAGCTTTCTTT.

This chain uses TRBV5-3 with TRBJ1-1; D call uncertain. TRBV5-3 has ORF status, its function being uncertain. There are 14 residues in the CDR3. V lost 4 bases, J lost 5 bases, and 15 bases lay in between. CDR3 residues: CARSRRWRGTEAFF. CDR3 in DNA: TGTGCCAGAAGCCGGCGTTGGAGAGGGACTGAAGCTTTCTTT.

The genes are TRBV10-2 and TRBJ2-3; a weak D match, TRBD1 (5 bases). Between the trimmed V and J ends, which lost 5 bases and 1 base, there was a span of 10 bases. Looked up from germline, CDR1 is WSHSY and CDR2 is SAAADI. The CDR3 consists of 14 residues. The CDR3 is CASSLGHRTDTQYF. The CDR3 DNA follows: TGCGCCAGCAGTTTGGGGCACCGCACAGATACGCAGTATTTT.

The chain has TRBV28 and TRBJ1-5, with 8 nucleotides matching TRBD1. CDR1 is MDHEN, CDR2 SYDVKM, per germline. There are 12 residues in the CDR3. The CDR3 region is CASDRVGQPQHF. The DNA of the CDR3 is TGTGCTTCGGACAGGGTGGGCCAGCCCCAGCATTTT.

This clone was counted once. The chain carries TRBV6-5 and TRBJ1-1; 8 positions agree with TRBD1. With V trimmed by 10 bases and J by 8 bases, 18 bases remained unmatched. The CDR3 length is 15 residues. Looked up from germline, CDR1 is MNHEY and CDR2 is SVGAGI. CDR3 in amino acids: CATRWAGGARIEAFF. In DNA form, the CDR3 reads TGTGCCACGCGGTGGGCAGGGGGCGCGAGGATCGAAGCTTTCTTT.

V usage is TRBV12-5 and J usage is TRBJ2-1; D is perhaps TRBD2 (7 bases). The length of the CDR3 is 17 residues. Germline loops: CDR1 LGHNT, CDR2 FRNRAP. The ends were cut back, 1 base at V and 6 bases at J, with 19 bases in the middle. The CDR3 bases are TGTGCTAGTGGTTTGGGGGTAGGGGGAGGGGCCGGCAATGAGCAGTTCTTC. Translating gives CASGLGVGGGAGNEQFF.

The V call is TRBV5-4, the J call TRBJ2-3; weak D call: TRBD2 (7 bases). The CDR3 contains 15 residues. Trimming removed 1 base from V and 3 bases from J, with 12 bases in between. CDR1 is SGHNT, CDR2 YYREEE, per germline (reference sequence). CDR3 nucleotide sequence: TGTGCCAGCAGCTTGAAGGGGGGAGGGACAGATACGCAGTATTTT. This translates into CASSLKGGGTDTQYF.

The chain links TRBV4-1 to TRBJ1-2; unclear D gene. Trimming left V 4 bases short and J 2 bases short, with 14 bases between. CDR1 and CDR2 (germline): MGHRA, YSYEKL. This CDR3 comprises 15 residues. This chain's CDR3 is CASSLASTGNYGYTF. The CDR3 bases are TGCGCCAGCAGCCTAGCCTCCACGGGCAACTATGGCTACACCTTC.

The V gene is TRBV30, the J gene TRBJ2-1, with D possibly called TRBD1 or TRBD2 (5 bases each). The CDR3 sequence is 13 residues long. Trimming took off 3 bases at V and 3 bases at J, with 9 bases between the two ends. Germline assignment: CDR1 GTSNPN and CDR2 SVGIG (reference sequence). The CDR3 sequence: CAWRGDGYNEQFF. Here the CDR3 DNA reads TGTGCCTGGAGGGGGGACGGCTACAATGAGCAGTTCTTC.

V gene TRBV3-1 (or the pseudogene TRBV3-2) combines with J gene TRBJ2-2; D gene unclear. The V gene lost 5 bases and the J gene lost 0 bases, with 4 bases spanning the gap. In germline, CDR1 is LGHDT, CDR2 YNNKEL (reference sequence). This CDR3 region has 13 residues. The CDR3 nucleotides are TGTGCCAGCAGCACCCCGAACACCGGGGAGCTGTTTTTT. Amino acid sequence: CASSTPNTGELFF.

The chain is built from TRBV25-1 and TRBJ2-7; a weak D match, TRBD1 (5 bases). The V gene's germline CDR1 is MGHDK and CDR2 SYGVNS. The V gene lost 4 bases and the J gene lost 4 bases, with 5 bases spanning the gap. There are 11 residues in the CDR3. This CDR3 is CASSAGYEQYF. The CDR3 DNA reads TGTGCCAGCAGTGCAGGGTACGAGCAGTACTTC.

This clone was counted a few times. The gene calls are TRBV7-3 and TRBJ2-7, with TRBD2 matching over 7 bases. The V gene end was trimmed by 5 bases and the J gene end by 6 bases; junction bases not matched to a gene: 13. The CDR3 runs 15 residues. Per germline, CDR1 SGHTA and CDR2 FQGTGA. The CDR3 loop is CASSPSGAGIGEQYF. The DNA for the CDR3 is TGTGCCAGCAGCCCCTCGGGAGCGGGGATTGGCGAGCAGTACTTC.

The chain links TRBV2 to TRBJ2-1; 8 nucleotides line up with TRBD2. The CDR3 consists of 15 residues. V dropped 5 bases and J dropped 4; count of bases not matched to a gene: 7. Per the germline V gene, CDR1 is SNHLY and CDR2 is FYNNEI. The CDR3 nucleotides are TGTGCCAGCAGTCTACTAGCGGCAAGGTACAATGAGCAGTTCTTC. It is translated as CASSLLAARYNEQFF.

This clone was recorded once. The genes are TRBV6-1 and TRBJ2-7; no clear D gene. Germline-derived CDR1 and CDR2 are MNHNS and SASEGT. Between the trimmed V and J ends, which lost 1 base and 2 bases, there was a span of 6 bases. The CDR3 contains 13 residues. The DNA for the CDR3 is TGTGCCAGCAGTGAAGGCGGCACCTACGAGCAGTACTTC. Its protein product is CASSEGGTYEQYF.

The chain is built from TRBV12-3 or TRBV12-4 and TRBJ1-5, with D unclear. V lost 3 bases and J 7 bases, leaving 7 bases between the germline ends. This CDR3 has 12 amino acids. CDR3 DNA sequence: TGTGCCAGCAGTTTTCCGGGACAGCCCCAGCATTTT. Translation gives CASSFPGQPQHF.

V usage is TRBV7-3 and J usage is TRBJ2-2; D not resolved. V dropped 2 bases and J dropped 2 bases, with 6 bases sitting between them. CDR1 SGHTA and CDR2 FQGTGA come from the germline V gene. This CDR3 comprises 14 residues. CDR3 loop: CASSLGLNTGELFF. The CDR3 bases are TGTGCCAGCAGCTTAGGGCTAAACACCGGGGAGCTGTTTTTT.